This T cell receptor beta chain was obtained from a study of cytomegalovirus exposure and HLA in healthy donors. Losses at the gene ends were 6 bases for V and 5 bases for J; bases not matched to a gene: 10. Germline-derived CDR1 and CDR2 are SGDLS and YYNGEE. The CDR3 has 15 amino acids. The PCR contained 60 Vbeta and 13 Jbeta primers. Repertoires were generated with immunoSEQ multiplex PCR, while TCRdb's copy carries only in-frame clones and drops some. Of roughly 54,000 clones in the sample, 70% to 85% were seen once. This clone is a singleton in its sample. The V gene is TRBV9, the J gene TRBJ2-3; 9 bases are a match to TRBD2. This sequence was found in a man aged 45-65 years in good health and CMV-seronegative. The specimen was PBMCs. CDR3 bases: TGTGCCAGCACCCGCGAGGGGCGGGGGGGAGATACGCAGTATTTT. Its translation: CASTREGRGGDTQYF.